This TCR beta chain derives from a study of CD8 T cells in Susac syndrome. This CDR3 has 14 residues. Germline assignment: CDR1 MNHEY and CDR2 SVGEGT. The V gene lost 6 bases and the J gene lost 1 base, with 12 bases spanning the gap. With random hexamers, reverse transcription was performed on roughly 0.5 to 1 ug of RNA. TCRdb re-called the immunoSEQ multiplex PCR reads through MiXCR, storing one row per CDR3 protein. Among about 120,000 distinct CDR3 sequences, 85% to 95% were seen once, and the ten largest hold approximately 0.12%. This chain uses TRBV6-2 or TRBV6-3 with TRBJ1-1, with a possible D match to TRBD1 (5 bases). Sequencing was performed on CD8+ T cells from PBMCs. This TCR was sampled from a human donor in good health. CDR3 residues: CASRDRGGNTEAFF. In DNA, the CDR3 is TGTGCCAGCAGGGACCGGGGGGGGAACACTGAAGCTTTCTTT.